Listed here are 3 T cell receptor beta chains from one sample, sequenced in a study of T cells expressing NK-cell markers. TCRdb reprocessed the 5' RACE reads; each CDR3 protein has one entry and no DNA is given. The listing contains hundreds of thousands of distinct CDR3 sequences. Sequencing used blood T cells: a sorted CD56 or NKG2C T cell subset, CD4+ or CD8+ T cells, or bulk PBMC T cells (not recorded which). All receptors come from a man between 18 and 29 years old in good health.

The rearrangement uses TRBV5-3 and TRBJ2-2; as DNA is missing, the TRBD2 call by TCRdb cannot be tested. TRBV5-3 is classed as an ORF, of uncertain function. The CDR3 contains 17 residues. The CDR3 region is CASTPGLAKLSWGELFF.

V usage is TRBV24-1 and J usage is TRBJ2-1; the TCRdb D gene call, TRBD1, has no DNA to confirm it. The length of the CDR3 is 16 residues. Germline V gives CDR1 KGHDR, CDR2 SFDVKD. The CDR3 sequence is CATSDGDRVPIYEQFF.

The chain couples TRBV20-1 to TRBJ2-5; TCRdb proposes TRBD2, but this gene call is untestable without DNA. This CDR3 has 15 amino acids. Per the germline V gene, CDR1 is DFQATT and CDR2 is SNEGSKA (reference sequence). CDR3: CSAPPSDRVQETQYF.